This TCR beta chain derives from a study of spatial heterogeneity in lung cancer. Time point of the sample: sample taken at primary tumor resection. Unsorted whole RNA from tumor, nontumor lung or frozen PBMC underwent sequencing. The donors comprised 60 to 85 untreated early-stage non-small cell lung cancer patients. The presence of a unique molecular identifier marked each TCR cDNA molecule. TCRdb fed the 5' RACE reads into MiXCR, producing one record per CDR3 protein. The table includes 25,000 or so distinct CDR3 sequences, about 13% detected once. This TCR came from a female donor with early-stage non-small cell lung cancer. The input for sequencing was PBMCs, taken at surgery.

The chain's CDR3 is CASSSVDQVHEQYF. The CDR3 bases are TGTGCCAGCAGTTCCGTGGACCAGGTCCACGAGCAGTACTTC. The chain is built from TRBV28 and TRBJ2-7; D not certain. The CDR3 totals 14 residues. The V end lost 4 bases, the J end lost 5 bases, and 15 bases lay between the germline ends. The germline V gene encodes CDR1 MDHEN and CDR2 SYDVKM.